The T cell receptor (beta chain) under discussion was sequenced for a study of a mutant IDH1 vaccine in newly diagnosed glioma. About this clone: What it recognizes is unknown.

Stated time point: week 5, during vaccination. A single vaccine dose contained 300 ug of mutant IDH1 20-mer peptide, and topical imiquimod was used with it. The data were produced by immunoSEQ multiplex PCR, yet TCRdb's version contains in-frame clones alone and is incomplete. Here the sample spans some 38,000 clones, about 80% being singletons. The sequencing here drew on PBMCs, taken from a glioma patient whose treatment included an IDH1 peptide vaccine. This clonotype originated in a man aged 40-55 years with glioma.

The CDR3 is CASSPRTSGGASGELFF. Here the CDR3 DNA reads TGTGCCAGCTCACCGCGGACTAGCGGGGGGGCTTCCGGGGAGCTGTTTTTT. The chain uses TRBV18 and TRBJ2-2; 15 bases fit TRBD2. Germline assignment: CDR1 KGHSH and CDR2 LQKENI. V lost 3 bases to trimming and J lost 6 bases; unmatched junction nucleotides: 5. This CDR3 comprises 17 residues. Full variable domain (missing parts from reference TRBV18 and TRBJ2-2): NAGVMQNPRHLVRRRGQEARLRCSPMKGHSHVYWYRQLPEEGLKFMVYLQKENIIDESGMPKERFSAEFPKEGPSILRIQQVVRGDSAAYFCASSPRTSGGASGELFFGEGSRLTVL.